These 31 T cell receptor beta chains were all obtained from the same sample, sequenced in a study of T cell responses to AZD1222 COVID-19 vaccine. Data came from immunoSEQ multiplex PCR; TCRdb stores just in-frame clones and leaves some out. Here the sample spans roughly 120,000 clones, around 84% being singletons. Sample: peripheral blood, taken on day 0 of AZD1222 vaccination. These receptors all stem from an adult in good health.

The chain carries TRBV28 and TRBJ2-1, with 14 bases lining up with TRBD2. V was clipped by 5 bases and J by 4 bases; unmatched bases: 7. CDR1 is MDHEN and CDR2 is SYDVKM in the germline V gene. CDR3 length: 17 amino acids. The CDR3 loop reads CASSLRLAGGRYNEQFF. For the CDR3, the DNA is TGTGCCAGCAGTCTCAGACTAGCGGGGGGGAGGTACAATGAGCAGTTCTTC.

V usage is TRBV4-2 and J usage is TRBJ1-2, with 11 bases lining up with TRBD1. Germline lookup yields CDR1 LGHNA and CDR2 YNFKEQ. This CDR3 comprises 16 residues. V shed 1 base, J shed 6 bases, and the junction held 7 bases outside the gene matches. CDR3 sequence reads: CASSQVDRGQNNGYTF. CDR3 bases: TGTGCCAGCAGCCAAGTGGACAGGGGGCAGAATAATGGCTACACCTTC.

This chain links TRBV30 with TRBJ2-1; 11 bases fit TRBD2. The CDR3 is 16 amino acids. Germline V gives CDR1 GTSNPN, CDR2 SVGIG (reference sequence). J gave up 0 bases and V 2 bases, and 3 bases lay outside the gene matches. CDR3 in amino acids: CAWSYSGGDSYNEQFF. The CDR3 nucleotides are TGTGCCTGGAGTTATAGCGGGGGGGACTCCTACAATGAGCAGTTCTTC.

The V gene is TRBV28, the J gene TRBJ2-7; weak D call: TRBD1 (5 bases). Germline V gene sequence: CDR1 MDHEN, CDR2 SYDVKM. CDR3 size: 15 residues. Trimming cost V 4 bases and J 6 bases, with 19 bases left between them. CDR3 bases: TGTGCCAGCAGTTCTGGGGCCTTGGGCCCCTTCGAGCAGTACTTC. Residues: CASSSGALGPFEQYF.

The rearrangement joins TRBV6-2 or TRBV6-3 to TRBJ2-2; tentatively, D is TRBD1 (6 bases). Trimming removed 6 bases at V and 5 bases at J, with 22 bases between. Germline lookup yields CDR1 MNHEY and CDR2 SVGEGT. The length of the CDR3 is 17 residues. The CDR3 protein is CASSPVTGSIGTGELFF. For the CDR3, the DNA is TGTGCCAGCAGCCCCGTCACAGGGAGTATCGGGACCGGGGAGCTGTTTTTT.

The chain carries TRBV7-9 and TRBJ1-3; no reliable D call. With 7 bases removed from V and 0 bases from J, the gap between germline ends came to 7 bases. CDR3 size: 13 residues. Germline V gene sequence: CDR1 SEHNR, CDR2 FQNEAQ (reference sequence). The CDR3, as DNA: TGTGCCAGCAAAAGAGACTCTGGAAACACCATATATTTT. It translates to CASKRDSGNTIYF.

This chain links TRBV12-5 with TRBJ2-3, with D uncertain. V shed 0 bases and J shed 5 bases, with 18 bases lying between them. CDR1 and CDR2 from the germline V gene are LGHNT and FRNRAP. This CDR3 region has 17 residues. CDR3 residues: CASGLVPHIREGDTQYF. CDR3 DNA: TGTGCTAGTGGTTTGGTACCCCACATAAGGGAAGGAGATACGCAGTATTTT.

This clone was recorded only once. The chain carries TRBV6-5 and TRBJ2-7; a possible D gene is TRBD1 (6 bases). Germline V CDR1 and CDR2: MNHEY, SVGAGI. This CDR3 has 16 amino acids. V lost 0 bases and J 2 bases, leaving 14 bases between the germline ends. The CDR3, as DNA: TGTGCCAGCAGTTACTCGCAGCACGGGGACACCTACGAGCAGTACTTC. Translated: CASSYSQHGDTYEQYF.

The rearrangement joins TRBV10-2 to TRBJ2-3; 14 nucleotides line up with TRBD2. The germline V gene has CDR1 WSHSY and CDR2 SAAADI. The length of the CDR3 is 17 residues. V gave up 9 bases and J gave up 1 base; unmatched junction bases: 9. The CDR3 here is CASNTGTSGSGTDTQYF. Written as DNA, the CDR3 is TGCGCCAGTAATACGGGGACTAGCGGGAGTGGCACAGATACGCAGTATTTT.

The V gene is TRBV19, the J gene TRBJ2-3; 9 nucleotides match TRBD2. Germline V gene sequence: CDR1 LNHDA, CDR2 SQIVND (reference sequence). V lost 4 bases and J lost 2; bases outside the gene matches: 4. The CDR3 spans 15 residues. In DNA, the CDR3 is TGTGCCAGTAGTAAACTAGCGGGTGCCACAGATACGCAGTATTTT. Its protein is CASSKLAGATDTQYF.

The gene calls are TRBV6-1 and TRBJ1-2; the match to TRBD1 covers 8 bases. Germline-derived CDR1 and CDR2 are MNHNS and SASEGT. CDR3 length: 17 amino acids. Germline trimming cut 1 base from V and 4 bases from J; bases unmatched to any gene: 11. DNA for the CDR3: TGTGCCAGCAGTGAAGTCCCCCCCAGGGGGCGCTCCTATGGCTACACCTTC. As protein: CASSEVPPRGRSYGYTF.

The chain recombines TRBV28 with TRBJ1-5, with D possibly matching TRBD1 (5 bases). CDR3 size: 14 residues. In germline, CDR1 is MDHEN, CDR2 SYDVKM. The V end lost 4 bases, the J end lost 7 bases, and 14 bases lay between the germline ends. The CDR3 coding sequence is TGTGCCAGCAGTTCGGGGGGTCTAAGACAGCCCCAGCATTTT. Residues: CASSSGGLRQPQHF.

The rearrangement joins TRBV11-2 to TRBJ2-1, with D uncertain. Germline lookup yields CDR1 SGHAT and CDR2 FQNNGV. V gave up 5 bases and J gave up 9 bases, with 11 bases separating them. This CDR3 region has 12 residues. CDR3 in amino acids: CASSPSTREQFF. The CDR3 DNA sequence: TGTGCCAGCAGCCCCTCCACCCGTGAGCAGTTCTTC.

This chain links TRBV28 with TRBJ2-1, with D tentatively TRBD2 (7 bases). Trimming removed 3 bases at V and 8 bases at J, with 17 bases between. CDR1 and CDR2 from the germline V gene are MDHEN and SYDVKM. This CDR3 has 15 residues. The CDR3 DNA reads TGTGCCAGCAGTTTGGGGGGGGCCAGGGCCTATGAGCAGTTCTTC. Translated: CASSLGGARAYEQFF.

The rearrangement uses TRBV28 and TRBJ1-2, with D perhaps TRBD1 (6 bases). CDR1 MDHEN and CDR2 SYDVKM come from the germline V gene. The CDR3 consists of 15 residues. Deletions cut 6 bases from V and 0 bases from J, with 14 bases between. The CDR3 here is CASSRGQFSNYGYTF. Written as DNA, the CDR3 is TGTGCCAGCAGCCGAGGACAGTTTTCTAACTATGGCTACACCTTC.

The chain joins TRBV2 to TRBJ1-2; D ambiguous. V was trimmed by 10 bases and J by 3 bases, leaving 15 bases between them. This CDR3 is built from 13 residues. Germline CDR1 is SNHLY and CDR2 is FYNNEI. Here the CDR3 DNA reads TGTGCCACCCGAGACGGGAAGGACTATGGCTACACCTTC. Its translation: CATRDGKDYGYTF.

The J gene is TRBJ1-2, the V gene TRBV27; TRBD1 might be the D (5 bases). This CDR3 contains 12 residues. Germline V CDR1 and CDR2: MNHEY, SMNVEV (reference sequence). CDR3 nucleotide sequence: TGTGCTTTCCAGGGAGGGATGTATGGCTACACCTTC. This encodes CAFQGGMYGYTF.

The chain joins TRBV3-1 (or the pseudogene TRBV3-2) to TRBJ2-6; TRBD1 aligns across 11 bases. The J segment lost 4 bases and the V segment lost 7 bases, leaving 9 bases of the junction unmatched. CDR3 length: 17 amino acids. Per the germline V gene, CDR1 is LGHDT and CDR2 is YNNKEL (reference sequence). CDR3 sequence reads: CASTLGTGGSGANVLTF. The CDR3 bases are TGTGCCAGCACCCTTGGGACAGGGGGGTCAGGGGCCAACGTCCTGACTTTC.

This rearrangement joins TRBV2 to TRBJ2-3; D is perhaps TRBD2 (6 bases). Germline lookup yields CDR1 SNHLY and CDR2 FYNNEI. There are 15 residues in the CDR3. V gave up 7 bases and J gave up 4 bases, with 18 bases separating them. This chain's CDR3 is CASTRGSVLPDTQYF. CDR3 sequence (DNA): TGTGCCAGCACCCGGGGGAGCGTTCTTCCAGATACGCAGTATTTT.

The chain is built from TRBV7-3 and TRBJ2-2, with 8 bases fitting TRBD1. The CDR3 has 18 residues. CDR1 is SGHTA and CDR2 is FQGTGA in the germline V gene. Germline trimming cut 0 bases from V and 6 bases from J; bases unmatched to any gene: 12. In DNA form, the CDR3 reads TGTGCCAGCAGCTTAACTTCCGGGGCAGGGGGCGGTCCCGGGGAGCTGTTTTTT. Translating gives CASSLTSGAGGGPGELFF.

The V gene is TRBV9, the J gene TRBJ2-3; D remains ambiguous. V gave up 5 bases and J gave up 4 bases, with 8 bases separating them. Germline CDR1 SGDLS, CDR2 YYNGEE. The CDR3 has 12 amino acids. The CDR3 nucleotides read TGTGCCAGCAGTTACATACCAGATACGCAGTATTTT. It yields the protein CASSYIPDTQYF.

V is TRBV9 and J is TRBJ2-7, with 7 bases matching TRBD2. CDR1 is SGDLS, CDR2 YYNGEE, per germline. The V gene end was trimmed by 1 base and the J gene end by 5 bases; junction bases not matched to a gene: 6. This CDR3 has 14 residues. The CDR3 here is CASSVSGVQDEQYF. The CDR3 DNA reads TGTGCCAGCAGCGTAAGCGGGGTGCAGGACGAGCAGTACTTC.

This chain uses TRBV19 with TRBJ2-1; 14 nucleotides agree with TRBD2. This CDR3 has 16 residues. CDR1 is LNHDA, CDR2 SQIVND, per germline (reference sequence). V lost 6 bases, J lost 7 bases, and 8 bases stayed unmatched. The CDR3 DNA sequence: TGTGCCAGTAGCCTTGGGACTAGCGGGAGCGGGAATGAGCAGTTCTTC. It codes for CASSLGTSGSGNEQFF.

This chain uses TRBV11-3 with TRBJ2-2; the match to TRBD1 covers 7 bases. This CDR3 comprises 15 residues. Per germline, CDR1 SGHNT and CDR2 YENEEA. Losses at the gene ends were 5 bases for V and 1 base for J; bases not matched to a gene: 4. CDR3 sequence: CASSRRTGNTGELFF. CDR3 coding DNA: TGTGCCAGCAGCCGCCGGACAGGGAACACCGGGGAGCTGTTTTTT. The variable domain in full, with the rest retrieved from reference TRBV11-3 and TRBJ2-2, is EAGVVQSPRYKIIEKKQPVAFWCNPISGHNTLYWYLQNLGQGPELLIRYENEEAVDDSQLPKDRFSAERLKGVDSTLKIQPAELGDSAVYLCASSRRTGNTGELFFGEGSRLTVL.

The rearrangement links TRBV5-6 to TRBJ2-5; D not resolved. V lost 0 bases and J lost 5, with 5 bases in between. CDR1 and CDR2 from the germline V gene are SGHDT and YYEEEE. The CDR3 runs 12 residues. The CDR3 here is CASSLGSETQYF. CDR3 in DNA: TGTGCCAGCAGCTTGGGGTCGGAGACCCAGTACTTC.

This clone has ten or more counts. CDR3 in amino acids: CASSRPPGPPWDEQYF. The CDR3 DNA reads as TGTGCCAGCAGTAGACCCCCGGGACCACCCTGGGACGAGCAGTACTTC. The J gene is TRBJ2-7, the V gene TRBV27, with D possibly called TRBD1 or TRBD2 (5 bases each). Germline lookup yields CDR1 MNHEY and CDR2 SMNVEV (reference sequence). This CDR3 region has 16 residues. V shed 5 bases and J shed 5 bases, with 22 bases lying between them.

The CDR3 protein is CASSKSPSGGYTF. CDR3 DNA sequence: TGTGCCAGCAGCAAGTCCCCCTCGGGGGGCTACACCTTC. The rearrangement uses TRBV3-1 (or the pseudogene TRBV3-2) and TRBJ1-2; no definite D call. Trimming left V 5 bases short and J 8 bases short, with 15 bases between. The CDR3 length is 13 residues. Looked up from germline, CDR1 is LGHDT and CDR2 is YNNKEL (reference sequence).

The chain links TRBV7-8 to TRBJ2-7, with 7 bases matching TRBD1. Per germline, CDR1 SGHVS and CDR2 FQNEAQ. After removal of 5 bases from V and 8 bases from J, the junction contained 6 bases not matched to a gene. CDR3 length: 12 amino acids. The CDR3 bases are TGTGCCAGCAGCCCAGGGACAGTTAAGCAGTACTTC. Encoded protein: CASSPGTVKQYF.

Written as DNA, the CDR3 is TGTGCCAGCAGCCAAGGCGACGGGTTGGGCCCCCATGAGCAGTTCTTC. Amino acids: CASSQGDGLGPHEQFF. The chain joins TRBV4-2 to TRBJ2-1; D remains ambiguous. In germline, CDR1 is LGHNA, CDR2 YNFKEQ. The CDR3 covers 16 residues. Trimming took 1 base from V and 8 from J, leaving 18 bases between them.

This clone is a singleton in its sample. CDR3 in amino acids: CASSGENEQFF. The CDR3 DNA is TGCGCCAGCTCGGGGGAGAATGAGCAGTTCTTC. The chain recombines TRBV5-1 with TRBJ2-1; perhaps TRBD2 as D (6 bases). CDR3 size: 11 residues. CDR1 is SGHRS, CDR2 YFSETQ, per germline. The germline V and J ends were trimmed by 7 bases and 7 bases, with 9 bases remaining between them.

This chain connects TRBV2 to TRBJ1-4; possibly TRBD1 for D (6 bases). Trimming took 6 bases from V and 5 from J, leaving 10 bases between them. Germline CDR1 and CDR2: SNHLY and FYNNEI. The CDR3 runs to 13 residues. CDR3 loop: CASSGQLNEKLFF. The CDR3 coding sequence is TGTGCCAGCAGCGGACAGTTAAATGAAAAACTGTTTTTT. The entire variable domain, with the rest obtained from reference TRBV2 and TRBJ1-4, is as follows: EPEVTQTPSHQVTQMGQEVILRCVPISNHLYFYWYRQILGQKVEFLVSFYNNEISEKSEIFDDQFSVERPDGSNFTLKIRSTKLEDSAMYFCASSGQLNEKLFFGSGTQLSVL.